This is a list of T cell receptor beta chains from one sample in a study of blood T cell repertoires in COVID-19. The protocol was immunoSEQ multiplex PCR, while the TCRdb copy is restricted to in-frame clones and leaves out a portion. The sample consists of more than 110,000 clones, 70% to 85% of them appearing once. Sequencing used peripheral blood. The source is a man in his fifties or sixties with acute or convalescent COVID-19. CDR3s include the opening cysteine and the closing phenylalanine or tryptophan. The D gene is left open where the match is weak. Clone sizes are given selectively: once, few, many, or a class where the clone is expanded.

j_call | clone_size | d_call | v_call | cdr3_nt | cdr3_aa
TRBJ2-5 | . | . | TRBV28 | TGTGCCAGCAGTTTATTCGCCGCCGAGGAGACCCAGTACTTC | CASSLFAAEETQYF
TRBJ2-5 | . | . | TRBV11-3 | TGTGCCAGCAGCCCTGGGGGCGGGAGCGTGGAGACCCAGTACTTC | CASSPGGGSVETQYF
TRBJ1-2 | . | . | TRBV4-3 | TGCGCCAGCAGCCAAGAGGTCCGGAACTATGGCTACACCTTC | CASSQEVRNYGYTF
TRBJ1-6 | . | . | TRBV19 | TGTGCCAGTAGTCTCCAAGGAACACGGGGTAATTCACCCCTCCACTTT | CASSLQGTRGNSPLHF
TRBJ2-7 | . | . | TRBV9 | TGTGCCAGCAGCCCAGGGGGGCAGGGTGTGGACGAGCAGTACTTC | CASSPGGQGVDEQYF
TRBJ1-1 | . | . | TRBV15 | TGTGCCACCAGCAGAGACAGGGGGAACACTGAAGCTTTCTTT | CATSRDRGNTEAFF
TRBJ2-7 | . | . | TRBV27 | TGTGCCAGCAGTTTTTCAGGGGCCCCTGGAGAGCAGTACTTC | CASSFSGAPGEQYF
TRBJ1-1 | . | . | TRBV5-6 | TGTGCCAGCAGCGCCAGGGTCATGAACACTGAAGCTTTCTTT | CASSARVMNTEAFF
TRBJ1-4 | . | TRBD1 | TRBV28 | TGTGCCAGCAGCCGGACAGGGCCAAATGAAAAACTGTTTTTT | CASSRTGPNEKLFF
TRBJ1-5 | few | . | TRBV2 | TGTGCCAGCAGTGAAGCTCCAGGGCAGCCCCAGCATTTT | CASSEAPGQPQHF
TRBJ1-6 | . | TRBD1 | TRBV18 | TGTGCCAGCTCATCGACAGGGAGCCCCTATAATTCACCCCTCCACTTT | CASSSTGSPYNSPLHF
TRBJ2-1 | few | TRBD2 | TRBV10-1 | TGCGCCAGCAGTGTGCCGACTAGCGGGAGGTGGGCTGGGCAGTTCTTC | CASSVPTSGRWAGQFF